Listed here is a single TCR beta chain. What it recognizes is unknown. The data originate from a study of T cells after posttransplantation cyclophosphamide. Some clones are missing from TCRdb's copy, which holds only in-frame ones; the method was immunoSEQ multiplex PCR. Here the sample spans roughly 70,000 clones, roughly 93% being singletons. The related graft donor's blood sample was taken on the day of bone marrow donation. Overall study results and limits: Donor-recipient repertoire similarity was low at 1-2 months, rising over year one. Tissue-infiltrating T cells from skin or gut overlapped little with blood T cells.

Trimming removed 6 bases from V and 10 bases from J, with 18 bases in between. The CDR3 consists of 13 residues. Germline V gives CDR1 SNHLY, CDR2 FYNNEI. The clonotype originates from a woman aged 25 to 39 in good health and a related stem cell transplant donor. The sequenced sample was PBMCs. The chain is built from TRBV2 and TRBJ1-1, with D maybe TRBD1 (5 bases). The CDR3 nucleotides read TGTGCCAGCAGCGTACAGGTGACTTTCGGAGCTTTCTTT. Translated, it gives CASSVQVTFGAFF.